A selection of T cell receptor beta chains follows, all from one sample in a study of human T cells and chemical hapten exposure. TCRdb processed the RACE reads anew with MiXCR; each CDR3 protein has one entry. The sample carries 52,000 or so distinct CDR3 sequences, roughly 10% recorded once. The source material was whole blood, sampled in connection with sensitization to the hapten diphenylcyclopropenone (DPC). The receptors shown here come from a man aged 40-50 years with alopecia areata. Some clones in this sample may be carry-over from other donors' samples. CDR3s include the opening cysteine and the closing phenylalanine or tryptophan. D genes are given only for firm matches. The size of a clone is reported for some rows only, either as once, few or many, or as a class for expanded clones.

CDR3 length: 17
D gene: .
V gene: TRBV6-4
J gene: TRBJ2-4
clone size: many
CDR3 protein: CASSDPPWGRAKNIQYF
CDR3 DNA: TGTGCCAGCAGTGACCCCCCATGGGGCCGGGCCAAAAACATTCAGTACTTC

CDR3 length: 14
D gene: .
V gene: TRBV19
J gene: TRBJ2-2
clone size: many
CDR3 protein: CASSINGNTGELFF
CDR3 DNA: TGTGCCAGTAGTATAAACGGAAACACCGGGGAGCTGTTTTTT

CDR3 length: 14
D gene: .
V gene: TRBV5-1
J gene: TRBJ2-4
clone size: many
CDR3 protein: CASSSTGIQNIQYF
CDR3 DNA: TGCGCCAGCAGCTCAACAGGGATTCAAAACATTCAGTACTTC

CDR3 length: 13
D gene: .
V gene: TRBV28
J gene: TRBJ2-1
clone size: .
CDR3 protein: CAYRSGASNEQFF
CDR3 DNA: TGTGCCTATCGCTCGGGGGCGTCCAATGAGCAGTTCTTC

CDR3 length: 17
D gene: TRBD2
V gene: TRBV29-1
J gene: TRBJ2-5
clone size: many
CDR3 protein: CSVEKLAGESPQETQYF
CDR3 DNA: TGCAGCGTTGAAAAACTAGCGGGAGAAAGTCCCCAAGAGACCCAGTACTTC

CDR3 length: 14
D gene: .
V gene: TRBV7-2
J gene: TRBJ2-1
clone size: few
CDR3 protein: CASSLVPGPLEQFF
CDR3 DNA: TGTGCCAGCAGCTTAGTTCCGGGACCTCTAGAGCAGTTCTTC

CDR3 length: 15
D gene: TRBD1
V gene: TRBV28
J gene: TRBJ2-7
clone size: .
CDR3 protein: CASSLIGQGYYEQYF
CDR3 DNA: TGTGCCAGCAGTTTAATCGGACAGGGGTACTACGAGCAGTACTTC

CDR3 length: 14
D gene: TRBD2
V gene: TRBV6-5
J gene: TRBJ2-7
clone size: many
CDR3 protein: CASSPGLTYYEQYF
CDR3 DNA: TGTGCCAGCAGTCCGGGACTAACTTATTACGAGCAGTACTTC

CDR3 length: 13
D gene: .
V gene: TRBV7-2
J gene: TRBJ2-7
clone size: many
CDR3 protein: CASSPRAVYEQYF
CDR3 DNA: TGTGCCAGCAGCCCCAGGGCGGTCTACGAGCAGTACTTC

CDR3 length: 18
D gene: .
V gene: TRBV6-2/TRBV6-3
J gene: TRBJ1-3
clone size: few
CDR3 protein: CASSYKSHRISAGNTIYF
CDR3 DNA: TGTGCCAGCAGTTACAAGTCGCACCGTATATCGGCTGGAAACACCATATATTTT

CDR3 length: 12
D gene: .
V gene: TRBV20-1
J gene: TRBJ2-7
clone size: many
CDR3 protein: CSASPGGNEQYF
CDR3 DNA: TGCAGTGCTTCCCCCGGGGGAAACGAGCAGTACTTC

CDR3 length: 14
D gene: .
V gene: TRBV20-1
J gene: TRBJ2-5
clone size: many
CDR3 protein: CSARPSRGSETQYF
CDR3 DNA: TGCAGTGCTAGACCCTCCCGGGGGTCGGAGACCCAGTACTTC

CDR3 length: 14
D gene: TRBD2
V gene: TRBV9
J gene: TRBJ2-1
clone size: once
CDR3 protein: CASSVGTSGNEQFF
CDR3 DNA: TGTGCCAGCAGCGTAGGGACTAGCGGAAATGAGCAGTTCTTC

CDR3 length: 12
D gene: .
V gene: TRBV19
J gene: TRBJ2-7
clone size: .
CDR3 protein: CASSIQGYEQYF
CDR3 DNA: TGTGCCAGTAGTATTCAAGGCTACGAGCAGTACTTC

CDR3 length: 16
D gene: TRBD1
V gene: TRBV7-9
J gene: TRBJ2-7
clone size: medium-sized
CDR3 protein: CASSFLGGQAKYEQYF
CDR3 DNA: TGTGCCAGCAGCTTCCTTGGCGGACAGGCGAAATACGAGCAGTACTTC

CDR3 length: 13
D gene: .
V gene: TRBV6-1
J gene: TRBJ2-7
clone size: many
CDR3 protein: CASSEAGNYEQYF
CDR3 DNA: TGTGCCAGCAGTGAAGCGGGAAACTACGAGCAGTACTTC

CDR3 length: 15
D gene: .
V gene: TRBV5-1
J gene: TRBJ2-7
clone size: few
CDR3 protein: CASSPGPSSSYEQYF
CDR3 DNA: TGCGCCAGCAGCCCAGGACCCTCGAGCTCCTACGAGCAGTACTTC

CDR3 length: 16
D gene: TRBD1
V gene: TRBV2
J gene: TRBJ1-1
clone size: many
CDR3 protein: CASSPSRDRVNTEAFF
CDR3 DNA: TGTGCCAGCAGTCCGTCCCGGGACAGGGTGAACACTGAAGCTTTCTTT

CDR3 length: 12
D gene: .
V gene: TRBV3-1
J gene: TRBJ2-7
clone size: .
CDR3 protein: CASSQREYEQYF
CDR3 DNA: TGTGCCAGCAGCCAAAGGGAGTACGAGCAGTACTTC

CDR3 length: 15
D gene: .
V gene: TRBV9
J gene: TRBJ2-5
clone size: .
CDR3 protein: CASSVAGLPQETQYF
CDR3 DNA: TGTGCCAGCAGCGTAGCGGGCCTGCCACAAGAGACCCAGTACTTC

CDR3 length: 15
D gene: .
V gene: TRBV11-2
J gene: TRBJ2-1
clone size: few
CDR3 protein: CASSLDLAPNNEQFF
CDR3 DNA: TGTGCCAGCAGCTTAGATCTAGCGCCCAACAATGAGCAGTTCTTC

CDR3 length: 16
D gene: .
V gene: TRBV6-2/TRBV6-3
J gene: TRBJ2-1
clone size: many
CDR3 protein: CASSSRGLADYNEQFF
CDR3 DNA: TGTGCCAGCAGTTCTCGGGGGCTAGCTGACTACAATGAGCAGTTCTTC

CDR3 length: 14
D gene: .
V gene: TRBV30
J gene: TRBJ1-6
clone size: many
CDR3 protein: CAWDPGKYNSPLHF
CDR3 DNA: TGTGCCTGGGATCCAGGAAAGTATAATTCACCCCTCCACTTT

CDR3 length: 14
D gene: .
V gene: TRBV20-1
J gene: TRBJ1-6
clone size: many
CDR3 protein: CSASWVRGNSPLHF
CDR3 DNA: TGCAGTGCTAGCTGGGTCCGGGGAAATTCACCCCTCCACTTT

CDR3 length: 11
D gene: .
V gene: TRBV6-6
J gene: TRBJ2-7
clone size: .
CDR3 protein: CASSTGPKQYF
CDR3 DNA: TGTGCCAGCAGTACGGGTCCTAAGCAGTACTTC

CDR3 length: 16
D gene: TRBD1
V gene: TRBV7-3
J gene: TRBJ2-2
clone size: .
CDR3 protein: CASSLFGQGGTGELFF
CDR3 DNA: TGTGCCAGCAGCTTATTTGGACAGGGAGGCACCGGGGAGCTGTTTTTT

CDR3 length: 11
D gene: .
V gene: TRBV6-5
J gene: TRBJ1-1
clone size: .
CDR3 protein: CASSRDTEAFF
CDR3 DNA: TGTGCCAGCAGCAGGGACACTGAAGCTTTCTTT

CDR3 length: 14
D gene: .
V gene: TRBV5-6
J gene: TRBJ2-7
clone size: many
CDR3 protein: CASSSRQRTYEQYF
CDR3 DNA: TGTGCCAGCAGCTCTCGACAGAGGACCTACGAGCAGTACTTC

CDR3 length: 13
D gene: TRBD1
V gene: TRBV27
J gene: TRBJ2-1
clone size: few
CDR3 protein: CASSWTGVDEQFF
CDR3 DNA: TGTGCCAGCAGTTGGACAGGAGTCGATGAGCAGTTCTTC

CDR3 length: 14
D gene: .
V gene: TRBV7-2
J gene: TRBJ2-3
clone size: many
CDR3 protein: CASSPGLSTDTQYF
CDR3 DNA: TGTGCCAGCAGCCCGGGACTGAGCACAGATACGCAGTATTTT

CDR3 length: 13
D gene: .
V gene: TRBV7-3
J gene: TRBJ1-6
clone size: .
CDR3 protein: CASSLYRASPLHF
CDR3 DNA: TGTGCCAGCAGCTTATACAGGGCTTCACCCCTCCACTTT

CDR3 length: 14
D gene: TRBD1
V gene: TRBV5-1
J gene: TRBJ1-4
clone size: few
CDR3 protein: CASSTGTGGEKLFF
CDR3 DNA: TGCGCCAGCAGCACCGGGACAGGGGGTGAAAAACTGTTTTTT

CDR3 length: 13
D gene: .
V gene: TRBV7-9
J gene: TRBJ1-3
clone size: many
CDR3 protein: CASSVRLRNTIYF
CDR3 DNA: TGTGCCAGCAGCGTTCGCCTCAGAAACACCATATATTTT

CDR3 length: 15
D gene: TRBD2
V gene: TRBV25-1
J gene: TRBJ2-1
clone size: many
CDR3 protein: CASSEWGSGSYEQFF
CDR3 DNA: TGTGCCAGCAGTGAATGGGGTAGCGGGAGCTATGAGCAGTTCTTC

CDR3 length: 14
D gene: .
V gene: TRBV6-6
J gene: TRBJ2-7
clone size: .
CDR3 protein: CASSWIEGGYEQYF
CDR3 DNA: TGTGCCAGCAGTTGGATAGAGGGAGGCTACGAGCAGTACTTC

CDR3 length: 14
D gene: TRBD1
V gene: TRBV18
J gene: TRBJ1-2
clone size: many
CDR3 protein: CASSPGTERDGYTF
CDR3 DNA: TGTGCCAGCTCACCTGGGACAGAAAGGGATGGCTACACCTTC

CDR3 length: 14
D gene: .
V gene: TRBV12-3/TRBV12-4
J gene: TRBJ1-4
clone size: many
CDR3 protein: CASSLQGKSEKLFF
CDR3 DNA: TGTGCCAGCAGTTTACAGGGCAAGAGTGAAAAACTGTTTTTT

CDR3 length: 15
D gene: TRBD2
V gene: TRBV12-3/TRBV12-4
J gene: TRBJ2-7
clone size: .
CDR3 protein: CASSTGTSGSYEQYF
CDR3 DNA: TGTGCCAGCAGTACCGGGACTAGCGGATCCTACGAGCAGTACTTC

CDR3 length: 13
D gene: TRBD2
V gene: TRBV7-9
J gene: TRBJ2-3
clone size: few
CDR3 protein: CAGTSGRRDTQYF
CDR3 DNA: TGTGCCGGGACTAGCGGGAGGCGAGATACGCAGTATTTT

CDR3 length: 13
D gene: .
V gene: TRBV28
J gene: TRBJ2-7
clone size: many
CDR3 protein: CASNSQGYYEQYF
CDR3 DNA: TGTGCCAGTAATTCTCAGGGCTACTACGAGCAGTACTTC

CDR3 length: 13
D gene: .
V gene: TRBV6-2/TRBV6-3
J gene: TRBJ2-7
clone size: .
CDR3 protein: CASSWDLSNEQYF
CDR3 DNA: TGTGCCAGCAGTTGGGACCTATCCAACGAGCAGTACTTC

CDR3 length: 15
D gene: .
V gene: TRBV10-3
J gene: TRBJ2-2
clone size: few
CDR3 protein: CAISESSLNTGELFF
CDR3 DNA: TGTGCCATCAGTGAATCTAGCCTGAACACCGGGGAGCTGTTTTTT

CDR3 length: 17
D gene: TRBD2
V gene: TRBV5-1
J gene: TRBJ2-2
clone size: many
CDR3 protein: CASSLVTSGLNTGELFF
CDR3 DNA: TGCGCCAGCAGCTTGGTGACTAGCGGGTTGAACACCGGGGAGCTGTTTTTT

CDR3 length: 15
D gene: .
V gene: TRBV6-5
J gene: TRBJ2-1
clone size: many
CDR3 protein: CASSFGTPNCNEQFF
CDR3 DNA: TGTGCCAGCAGTTTTGGGACCCCTAATTGCAATGAGCAGTTCTTC

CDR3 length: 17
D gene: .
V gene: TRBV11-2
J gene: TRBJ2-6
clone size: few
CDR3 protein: CASSLRSGSTGANVLTF
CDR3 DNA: TGTGCCAGCAGCTTAAGGTCCGGGTCCACTGGGGCCAACGTCCTGACTTTC

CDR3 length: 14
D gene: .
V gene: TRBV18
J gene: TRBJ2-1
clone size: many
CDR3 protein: CASSPPAGRGEQFF
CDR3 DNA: TGTGCCAGCTCACCACCGGCCGGTAGGGGTGAGCAGTTCTTC

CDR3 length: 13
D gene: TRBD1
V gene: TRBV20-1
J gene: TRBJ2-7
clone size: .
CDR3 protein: CSAMGQASGEQYF
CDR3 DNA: TGCAGTGCTATGGGACAGGCGTCGGGGGAGCAGTACTTC

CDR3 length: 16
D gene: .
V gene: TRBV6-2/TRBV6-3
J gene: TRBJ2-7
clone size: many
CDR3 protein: CASSYPRTEISYEQYF
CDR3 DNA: TGTGCCAGCAGTTATCCAAGGACAGAAATATCCTACGAGCAGTACTTC

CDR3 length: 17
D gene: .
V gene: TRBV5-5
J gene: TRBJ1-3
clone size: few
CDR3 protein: CASSLGTLVGSGNTIYF
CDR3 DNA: TGTGCCAGCAGCTTGGGCACTTTGGTTGGCTCTGGAAACACCATATATTTT